Each of the 20 T cell receptor beta chains below was sequenced from the same sample in a study of technical replicates of blood from a few donors. Here immunoSEQ multiplex PCR was the method, and the copy in TCRdb shows in-frame clones only, minus some. The table has approximately 75,000 clones, around 97% seen once. Sequenced material: T cells isolated from PBMCs. Receptors originate from a human donor in good health.

The rearrangement links TRBV15 to TRBJ2-3; 7 bases are shared with TRBD1. After removal of 3 bases from V and 4 bases from J, the junction contained 4 bases not matched to a gene. This CDR3 has 14 residues. Germline V lookup: CDR1 LNHNV, CDR2 YYDKDF (reference sequence). Written as DNA, the CDR3 is TGTGCCACCAGCAGGTATCAGGGGGCAGATACGCAGTATTTT. Protein: CATSRYQGADTQYF.

The gene calls are TRBV18 and TRBJ1-1; a weak D match, TRBD1 (5 bases). The V end was cut by 0 bases, the J end by 2 bases, with 10 bases between. CDR1 is KGHSH, CDR2 LQKENI, per germline. The CDR3 runs 15 residues. The DNA of the CDR3 is TGTGCCAGCTCACCACCAACAGGATCAAACACTGAAGCTTTCTTT. This encodes CASSPPTGSNTEAFF. The full variable domain, with the rest looked up from reference TRBV18 and TRBJ1-1, is NAGVMQNPRHLVRRRGQEARLRCSPMKGHSHVYWYRQLPEEGLKFMVYLQKENIIDESGMPKERFSAEFPKEGPSILRIQQVVRGDSAAYFCASSPPTGSNTEAFFGQGTRLTVV.

The chain links TRBV29-1 to TRBJ2-7; TRBD1 might be the D (5 bases). This CDR3 comprises 11 residues. Germline V gene lookup returns CDR1 SQVTM and CDR2 ANQGSEA. Trimming removed 1 base at V and 4 bases at J, with 5 bases between. The CDR3 sequence is CSVEAGYEQYF. DNA of the CDR3: TGCAGCGTTGAAGCAGGGTACGAGCAGTACTTC.

The chain recombines TRBV6-6 with TRBJ2-3, with TRBD2 identical over 12 bases. Germline V gives CDR1 MNHNY, CDR2 SVGAGI (reference sequence). The J segment lost 6 bases and the V segment lost 6 bases, leaving 1 base of the junction unmatched. The CDR3 totals 13 residues. The CDR3 region is CASRTSGSDTQYF. CDR3 DNA sequence: TGTGCCAGCAGGACTAGCGGGAGCGATACGCAGTATTTT.

The rearrangement uses TRBV27 and TRBJ2-7, with D perhaps TRBD1 (6 bases). The CDR3 is 13 amino acids. The V end was cut by 8 bases, the J end by 6 bases, with 17 bases between. CDR1 MNHEY and CDR2 SMNVEV come from the germline V gene (reference sequence). The CDR3 DNA reads as TGTGCCAGCCAGGGGCAGAGAGAAGGCGAGCAGTACTTC. It encodes CASQGQREGEQYF.

J is TRBJ2-1 and V is TRBV9; possibly TRBD1 for D (5 bases). The CDR3 totals 14 residues. The V gene's germline CDR1 is SGDLS and CDR2 YYNGEE. V was cut by 3 bases and J by 6 bases, with 13 bases left in between. The CDR3: CASSAPQGLNEQFF. The CDR3 coding sequence is TGTGCCAGCAGCGCTCCGCAGGGCCTCAATGAGCAGTTCTTC.

This rearrangement joins TRBV30 to TRBJ2-7, with unresolved D. Trimming removed 7 bases at V and 3 bases at J, with 10 bases between. The CDR3 is 11 residues long. Germline CDR1 is GTSNPN and CDR2 is SVGIG (reference sequence). Written as DNA, the CDR3 is TGTGCCTATGAACTTAGCTACGAGCAGTACTTC. Protein sequence: CAYELSYEQYF.

The chain carries TRBV7-2 and TRBJ2-5; 7 nucleotides align to TRBD1. CDR1 is SGHTA and CDR2 is FQGNSA in the germline V gene. The CDR3 has 17 amino acids. V gave up 0 bases and J gave up 3 bases; unmatched junction bases: 10. This CDR3 reads CASSLAGLTGDKETQYF. The CDR3 DNA is TGTGCCAGCAGCTTAGCCGGATTAACAGGGGACAAAGAGACCCAGTACTTC.

The chain couples TRBV4-1 to TRBJ2-7; perhaps TRBD2 as D (5 bases). Germline values: CDR1 MGHRA, CDR2 YSYEKL. This CDR3 region has 14 residues. V dropped 1 base and J dropped 2 bases, with 9 bases sitting between them. This CDR3 reads CASSQVDGTYEQYF. As DNA, the CDR3 is TGCGCCAGCAGCCAAGTAGACGGGACCTACGAGCAGTACTTC.

The chain is built from TRBV15 and TRBJ2-7, with TRBD1 identical over 7 bases. Trimming took 3 bases from V and 5 from J; bases not matched to a gene: 7. The CDR3 length is 14 residues. The germline gives CDR1 LNHNV, CDR2 YYDKDF (reference sequence). The CDR3 loop reads CATSSREQGNEQYF. CDR3 nucleotide sequence: TGTGCCACCAGCAGCAGAGAACAGGGGAACGAGCAGTACTTC.

This chain links TRBV19 with TRBJ2-6, with D unresolved. CDR1 LNHDA and CDR2 SQIVND come from the germline V gene (reference sequence). V was trimmed by 9 bases and J by 2 bases, leaving 5 bases between them. This CDR3 comprises 12 residues. CDR3 sequence: CASCTGANVLTF. The CDR3 DNA follows: TGTGCCAGCTGTACTGGGGCCAACGTCCTGACTTTC.

The chain uses TRBV5-6 and TRBJ1-2; possible D gene TRBD1, 5 bases. This CDR3 region has 12 residues. Germline lookup yields CDR1 SGHDT and CDR2 YYEEEE. V lost 5 bases to trimming and J lost 5 bases, with 10 bases between them. The CDR3 here is CASSQRGYGYTF. The DNA of the CDR3 is TGTGCCAGCAGTCAAAGGGGTTATGGCTACACCTTC.

V gene TRBV7-2 combines with J gene TRBJ2-1; no clear D gene. CDR1 and CDR2 from the germline V gene are SGHTA and FQGNSA. The V end was cut by 4 bases, the J end by 9 bases, with 7 bases between. There are 11 residues in the CDR3. The CDR3 is CASSWHREQFF. The CDR3 region has the DNA TGTGCCAGCAGCTGGCACCGTGAGCAGTTCTTC.

J is TRBJ2-3 and V is TRBV4-3, with D possibly matching TRBD1 (5 bases). V lost 1 base to trimming and J lost 5 bases, with 16 bases between them. Germline CDR1 and CDR2: LGHNA and YSLEER. The CDR3 consists of 16 residues. CDR3 loop: CASSQAGHHPIDTQYF. The CDR3 region has the DNA TGCGCCAGCAGCCAAGCAGGGCACCACCCCATAGATACGCAGTATTTT.

This chain links TRBV7-3 with TRBJ2-1; tentatively, D is TRBD2 (5 bases). Germline V gene lookup returns CDR1 SGHTA and CDR2 FQGTGA. The CDR3 has 15 amino acids. V lost 0 bases and J lost 9, with 15 bases in between. The CDR3 loop reads CASSLTGTSGGEQFF. The CDR3 DNA follows: TGTGCCAGCAGCTTAACTGGAACTAGTGGCGGTGAGCAGTTCTTC.

The rearrangement links TRBV19 to TRBJ2-1, with TRBD2 matching over 10 bases. This CDR3 has 13 amino acids. The germline gives CDR1 LNHDA, CDR2 SQIVND (reference sequence). V gave up 7 bases and J gave up 8 bases; unmatched junction bases: 5. The CDR3 nucleotides are TGTGCCAGTACTAGCGGGAGTACGTATGAGCAGTTCTTC. Protein: CASTSGSTYEQFF.

The rearrangement links TRBV15 to TRBJ2-5; D not certain. The ends were cut back, 3 bases at V and 5 bases at J, with 10 bases in the middle. Germline V CDR1 and CDR2: LNHNV, YYDKDF (reference sequence). The CDR3 runs 13 residues. CDR3 amino acids: CATSSEIRETQYF. CDR3 sequence (DNA): TGTGCCACCAGCAGTGAAATCCGGGAGACCCAGTACTTC.

This rearrangement joins TRBV4-3 to TRBJ2-2, with 8 bases identical to TRBD2. CDR3 size: 17 residues. The J segment lost 6 bases and the V segment lost 0 bases, leaving 9 bases of the junction unmatched. Germline CDR1 and CDR2: LGHNA and YSLEER. CDR3 in DNA: TGCGCCAGCAGCCAAGATCCGGGGCGGGAGGTGCCCGGGGAGCTGTTTTTT. This codes for CASSQDPGREVPGELFF.

The genes are TRBV28 and TRBJ2-7, with 7 bases lining up with TRBD1. Trimming cost V 8 bases and J 0 bases; bases outside gene matches: 7. The CDR3 is 14 residues long. From germline, CDR1 is MDHEN and CDR2 SYDVKM. DNA for the CDR3: TGTGCCAGCTTCTCGGGGACAGTCTCCTACGAGCAGTACTTC. It translates to CASFSGTVSYEQYF.

The rearrangement links TRBV11-2 to TRBJ1-2; 8 nucleotides match TRBD1. The CDR3 extends over 16 amino acids. The V gene end was trimmed by 1 base and the J gene end by 2 bases; junction bases not matched to a gene: 6. In germline, CDR1 is SGHAT, CDR2 FQNNGV. The CDR3 bases are TGTGCCAGCAGCTTAGCCGGACAGGGAGGAAACTATGGCTACACCTTC. Protein sequence: CASSLAGQGGNYGYTF.